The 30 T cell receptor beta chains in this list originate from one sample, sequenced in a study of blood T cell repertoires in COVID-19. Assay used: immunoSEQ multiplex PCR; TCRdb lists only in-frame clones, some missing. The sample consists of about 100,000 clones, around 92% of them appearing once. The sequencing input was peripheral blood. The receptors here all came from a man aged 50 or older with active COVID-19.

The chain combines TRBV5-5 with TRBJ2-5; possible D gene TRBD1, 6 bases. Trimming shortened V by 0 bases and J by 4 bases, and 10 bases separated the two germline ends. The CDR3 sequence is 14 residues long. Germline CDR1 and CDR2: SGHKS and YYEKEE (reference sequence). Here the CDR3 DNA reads TGTGCCAGCAGCTTGGGGGGGCTAGTAGAGACCCAGTACTTC. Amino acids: CASSLGGLVETQYF.

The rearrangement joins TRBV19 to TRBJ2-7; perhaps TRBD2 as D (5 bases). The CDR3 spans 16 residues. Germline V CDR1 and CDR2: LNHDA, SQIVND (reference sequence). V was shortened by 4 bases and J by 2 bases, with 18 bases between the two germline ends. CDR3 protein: CASSNGPGLATYEQYF. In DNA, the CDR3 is TGTGCCAGTAGTAATGGGCCCGGACTCGCCACCTACGAGCAGTACTTC.

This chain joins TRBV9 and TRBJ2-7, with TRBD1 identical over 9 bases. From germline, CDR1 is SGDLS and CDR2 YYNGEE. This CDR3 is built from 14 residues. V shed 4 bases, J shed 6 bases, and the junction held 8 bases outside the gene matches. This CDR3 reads CASSQTGGAVEQYF. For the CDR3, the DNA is TGTGCCAGCAGCCAGACAGGGGGTGCCGTCGAGCAGTACTTC. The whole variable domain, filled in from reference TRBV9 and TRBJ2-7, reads DSGVTQTPKHLITATGQRVTLRCSPRSGDLSVYWYQQSLDQGLQFLIQYYNGEERAKGNILERFSAQQFPDLHSELNLSSLELGDSALYFCASSQTGGAVEQYFGPGTRLTVT.

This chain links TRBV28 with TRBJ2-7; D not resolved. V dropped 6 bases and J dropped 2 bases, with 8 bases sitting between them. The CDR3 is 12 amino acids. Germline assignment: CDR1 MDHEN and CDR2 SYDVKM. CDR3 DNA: TGTGCCAGCAGCATCAGTCCCTACGAGCAGTACTTC. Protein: CASSISPYEQYF. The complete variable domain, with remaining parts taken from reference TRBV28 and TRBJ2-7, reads DVKVTQSSRYLVKRTGEKVFLECVQDMDHENMFWYRQDPGLGLRLIYFSYDVKMKEKGDIPEGYSVSREKKERFSLILESASTNQTSMYLCASSISPYEQYFGPGTRLTVT.

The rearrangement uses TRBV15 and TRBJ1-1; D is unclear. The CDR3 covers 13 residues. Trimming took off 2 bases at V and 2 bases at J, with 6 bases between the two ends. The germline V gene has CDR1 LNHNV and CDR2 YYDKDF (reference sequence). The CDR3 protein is CATSRNYNTEAFF. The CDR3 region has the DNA TGTGCCACCAGCAGAAACTATAACACTGAAGCTTTCTTT.

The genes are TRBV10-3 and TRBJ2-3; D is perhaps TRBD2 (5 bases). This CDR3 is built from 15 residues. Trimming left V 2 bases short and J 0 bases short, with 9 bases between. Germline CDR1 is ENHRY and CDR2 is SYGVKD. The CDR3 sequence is CAISERRASTDTQYF. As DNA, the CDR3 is TGTGCCATCAGTGAGAGGCGGGCCAGCACAGATACGCAGTATTTT.

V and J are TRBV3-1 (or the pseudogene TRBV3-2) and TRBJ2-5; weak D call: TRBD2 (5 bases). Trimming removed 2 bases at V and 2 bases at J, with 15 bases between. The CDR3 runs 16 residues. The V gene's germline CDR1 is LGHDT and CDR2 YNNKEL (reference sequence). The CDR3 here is CASSQTNPRRQETQYF. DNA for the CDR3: TGTGCCAGCAGCCAAACCAACCCCCGGAGGCAAGAGACCCAGTACTTC.

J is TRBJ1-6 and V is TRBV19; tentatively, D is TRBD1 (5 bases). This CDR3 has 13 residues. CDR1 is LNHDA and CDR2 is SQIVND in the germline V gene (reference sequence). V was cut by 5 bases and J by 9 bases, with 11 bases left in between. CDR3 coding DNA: TGTGCCAGTAGTTTTCAGGGAAGTTCACCCCTCCACTTT. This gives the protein CASSFQGSSPLHF.

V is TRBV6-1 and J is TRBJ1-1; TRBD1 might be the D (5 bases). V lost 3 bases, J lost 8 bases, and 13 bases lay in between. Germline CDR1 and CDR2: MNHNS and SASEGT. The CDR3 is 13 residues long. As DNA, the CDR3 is TGTGCCAGCAGTGAGTCGGCCAAGGGGGAAGCTTTCTTT. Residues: CASSESAKGEAFF.

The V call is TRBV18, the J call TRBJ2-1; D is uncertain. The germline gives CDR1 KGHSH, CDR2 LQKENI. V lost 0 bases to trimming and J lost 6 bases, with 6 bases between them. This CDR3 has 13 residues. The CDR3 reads CASSPPSSNEQFF. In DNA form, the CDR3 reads TGTGCCAGCTCACCACCATCGAGCAATGAGCAGTTCTTC. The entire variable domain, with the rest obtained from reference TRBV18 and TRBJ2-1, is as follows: NAGVMQNPRHLVRRRGQEARLRCSPMKGHSHVYWYRQLPEEGLKFMVYLQKENIIDESGMPKERFSAEFPKEGPSILRIQQVVRGDSAAYFCASSPPSSNEQFFGPGTRLTVL.

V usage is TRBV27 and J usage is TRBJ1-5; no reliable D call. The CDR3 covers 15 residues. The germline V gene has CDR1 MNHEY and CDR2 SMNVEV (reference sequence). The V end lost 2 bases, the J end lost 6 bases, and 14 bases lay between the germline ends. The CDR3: CASSLREGIGQPQHF. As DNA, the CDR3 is TGTGCCAGCAGTTTAAGGGAGGGTATCGGTCAGCCCCAGCATTTT.

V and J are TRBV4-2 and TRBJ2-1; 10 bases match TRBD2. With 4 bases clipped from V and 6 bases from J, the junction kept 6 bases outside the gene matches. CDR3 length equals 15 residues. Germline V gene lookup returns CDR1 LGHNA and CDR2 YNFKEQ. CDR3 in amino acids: CASSRGLAEANEQFF. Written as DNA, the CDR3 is TGTGCCAGCAGCCGTGGACTAGCGGAAGCCAATGAGCAGTTCTTC.

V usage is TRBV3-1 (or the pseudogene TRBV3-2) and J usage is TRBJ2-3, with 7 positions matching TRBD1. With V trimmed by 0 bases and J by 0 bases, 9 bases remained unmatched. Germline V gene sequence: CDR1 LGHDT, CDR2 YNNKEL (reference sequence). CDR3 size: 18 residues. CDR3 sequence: CASSQDLKGAASTDTQYF. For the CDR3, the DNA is TGTGCCAGCAGCCAAGATCTAAAGGGGGCTGCTAGCACAGATACGCAGTATTTT.

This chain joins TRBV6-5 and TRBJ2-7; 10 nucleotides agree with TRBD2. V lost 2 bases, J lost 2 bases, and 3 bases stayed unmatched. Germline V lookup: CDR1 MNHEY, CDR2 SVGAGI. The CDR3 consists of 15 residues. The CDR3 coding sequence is TGTGCCAGCAGTTACAGACTAGCGGGCACCTACGAGCAGTACTTC. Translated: CASSYRLAGTYEQYF.

Written as DNA, the CDR3 is TGTGCCAGCAGTGAACTAGCGGGAGGGAACACCGGGGAGCTGTTTTTT. Protein: CASSELAGGNTGELFF. The rearrangement uses TRBV6-1 and TRBJ2-2; the match to TRBD2 covers 11 bases. Germline V gene data show CDR1 as MNHNS and CDR2 as SASEGT. The CDR3 length is 16 residues. Losses at the gene ends were 2 bases for V and 1 base for J; bases not matched to a gene: 0.

This CDR3 is CASSSTGTGNLAGRDNEQFF. The DNA of the CDR3 is TGTGCCAGCAGCTCAACCGGGACAGGCAATCTAGCGGGAAGGGACAATGAGCAGTTCTTC. V is TRBV12-1 and J is TRBJ2-1; TRBD2, the D gene given by the table, was not confirmed from the DNA. TRBV12-1 is a pseudogene. This CDR3 is 20 amino acids long.

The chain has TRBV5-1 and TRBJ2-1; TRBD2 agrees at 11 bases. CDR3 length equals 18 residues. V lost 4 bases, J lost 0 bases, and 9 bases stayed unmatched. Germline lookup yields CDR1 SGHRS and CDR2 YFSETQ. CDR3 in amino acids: CASSLGTSGDSSYNEQFF. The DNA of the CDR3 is TGCGCCAGCAGCCTCGGGACTAGCGGAGACAGCTCCTACAATGAGCAGTTCTTC.

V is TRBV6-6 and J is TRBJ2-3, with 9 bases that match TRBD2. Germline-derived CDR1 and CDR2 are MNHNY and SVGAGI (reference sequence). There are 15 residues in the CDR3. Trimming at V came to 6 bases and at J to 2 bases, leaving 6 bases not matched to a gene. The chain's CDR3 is CASRSSGSVTDTQYF. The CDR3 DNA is TGTGCCAGCAGGAGTAGCGGGAGTGTCACAGATACGCAGTATTTT.

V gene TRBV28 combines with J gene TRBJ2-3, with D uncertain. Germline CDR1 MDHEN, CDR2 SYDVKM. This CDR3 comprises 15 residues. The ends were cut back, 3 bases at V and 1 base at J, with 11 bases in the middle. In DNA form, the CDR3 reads TGTGCCAGCAGTTTCCGCGGTCCCGGCACAGATACGCAGTATTTT. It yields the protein CASSFRGPGTDTQYF.

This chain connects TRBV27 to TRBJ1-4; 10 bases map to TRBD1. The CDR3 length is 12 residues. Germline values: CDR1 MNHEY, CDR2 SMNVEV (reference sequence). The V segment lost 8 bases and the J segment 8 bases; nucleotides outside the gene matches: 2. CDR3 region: CASRTGGEKLFF. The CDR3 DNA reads TGTGCCAGCCGGACAGGGGGAGAAAAACTGTTTTTT. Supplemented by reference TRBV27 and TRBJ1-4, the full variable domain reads EAQVTQNPRYLITVTGKKLTVTCSQNMNHEYMSWYRQDPGLGLRQIYYSMNVEVTDKGDVPEGYKVSRKEKRNFPLILESPSPNQTSLYFCASRTGGEKLFFGSGTQLSVL.

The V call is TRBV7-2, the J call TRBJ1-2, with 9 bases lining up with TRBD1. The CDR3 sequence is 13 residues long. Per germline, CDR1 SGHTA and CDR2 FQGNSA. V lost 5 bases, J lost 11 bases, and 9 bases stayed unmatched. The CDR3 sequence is CASSRGQGERYTF. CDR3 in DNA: TGTGCCAGCAGCCGGGGACAGGGTGAAAGGTACACCTTC.

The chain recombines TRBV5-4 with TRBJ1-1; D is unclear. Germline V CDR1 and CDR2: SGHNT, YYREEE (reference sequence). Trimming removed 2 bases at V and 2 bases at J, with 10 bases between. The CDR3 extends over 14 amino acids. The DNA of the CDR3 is TGTGCCAGCAGCTTCCCGGGTCTAAACACTGAAGCTTTCTTT. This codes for CASSFPGLNTEAFF.

The DNA of the CDR3 is TGTGCCTGGAGTTTCAGGACAGATACGCAGTATTTT. Residues: CAWSFRTDTQYF. The chain recombines TRBV30 with TRBJ2-3, with D uncertain. This CDR3 spans 12 amino acids. The germline V and J ends were trimmed by 2 bases and 3 bases, with 6 bases remaining between them. Germline-derived CDR1 and CDR2 are GTSNPN and SVGIG (reference sequence).

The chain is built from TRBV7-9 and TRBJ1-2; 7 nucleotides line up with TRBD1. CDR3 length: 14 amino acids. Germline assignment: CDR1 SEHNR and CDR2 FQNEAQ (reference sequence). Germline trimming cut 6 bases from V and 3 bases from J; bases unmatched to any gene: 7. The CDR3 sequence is CASRSTGDHYGYTF. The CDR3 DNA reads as TGTGCCAGCAGATCAACAGGGGACCACTATGGCTACACCTTC.

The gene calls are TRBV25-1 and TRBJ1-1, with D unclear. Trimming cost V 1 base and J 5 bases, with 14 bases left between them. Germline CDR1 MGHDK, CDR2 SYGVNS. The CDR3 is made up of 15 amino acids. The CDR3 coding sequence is TGTGCCAGCAGTGAATCTGGGTTTCGGGGTACTGAAGCTTTCTTT. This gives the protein CASSESGFRGTEAFF.

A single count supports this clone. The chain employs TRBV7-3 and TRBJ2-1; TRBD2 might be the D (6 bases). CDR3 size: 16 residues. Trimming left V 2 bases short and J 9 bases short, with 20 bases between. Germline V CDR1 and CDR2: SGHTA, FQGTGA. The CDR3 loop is CASSLSHPAAGGEQFF. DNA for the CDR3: TGTGCCAGCAGCTTATCCCATCCCGCGGCCGGGGGTGAGCAGTTCTTC.

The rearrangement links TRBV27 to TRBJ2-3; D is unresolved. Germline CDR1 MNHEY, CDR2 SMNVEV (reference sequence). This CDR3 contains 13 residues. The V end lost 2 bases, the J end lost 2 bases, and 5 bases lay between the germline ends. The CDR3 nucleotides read TGTGCCAGCAGTTTACCTAACACAGATACGCAGTATTTT. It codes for CASSLPNTDTQYF.

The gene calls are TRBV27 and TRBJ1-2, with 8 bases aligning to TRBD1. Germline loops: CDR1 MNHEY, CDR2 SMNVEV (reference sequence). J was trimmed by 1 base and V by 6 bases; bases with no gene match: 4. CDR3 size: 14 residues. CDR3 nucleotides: TGTGCCAGCAGGACAGGGGATCGTAACTATGGCTACACCTTC. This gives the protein CASRTGDRNYGYTF.

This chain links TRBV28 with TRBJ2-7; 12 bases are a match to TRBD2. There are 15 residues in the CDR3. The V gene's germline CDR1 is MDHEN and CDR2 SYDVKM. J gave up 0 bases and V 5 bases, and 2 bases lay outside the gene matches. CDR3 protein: CASSRTSGASYEQYF. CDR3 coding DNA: TGTGCCAGCAGTAGGACTAGCGGGGCCTCCTACGAGCAGTACTTC.

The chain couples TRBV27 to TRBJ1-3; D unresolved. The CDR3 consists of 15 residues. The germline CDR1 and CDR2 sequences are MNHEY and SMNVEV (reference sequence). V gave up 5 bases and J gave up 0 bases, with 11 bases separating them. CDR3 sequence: CASSPIRGSGNTIYF. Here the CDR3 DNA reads TGTGCCAGCAGTCCAATCCGGGGCTCTGGAAACACCATATATTTT.